The next 4 T cell receptor beta chains were all read from a single sample in a study of T cells expressing NK-cell markers. TCRdb reanalyzed the 5' RACE reads, giving one entry per CDR3 protein sequence and no DNA. This table lists approximately 460,000 distinct CDR3 sequences. Sequenced material: blood T cells: a sorted CD56 or NKG2C T cell subset, CD4+ or CD8+ T cells, or bulk PBMC T cells (not recorded which). Every receptor here comes from a woman between 18 and 75 years old in good health.

CDR3 sequence: CASSPTTGGWYGYTF. The chain carries TRBV27 and TRBJ1-2; TCRdb's D call of TRBD1 is untestable without DNA. Germline loops: CDR1 MNHEY, CDR2 SMNVEV (reference sequence). The CDR3 length is 15 residues.

The J gene is TRBJ2-7, the V gene TRBV28; TCRdb's assignment of TRBD1 cannot be checked, as there is no DNA. Germline V CDR1 and CDR2: MDHEN, SYDVKM. This CDR3 region has 17 residues. CDR3 in amino acids: CASSLGRWGRYSYEQYF.

The chain carries TRBV7-2 and TRBJ2-1; the TCRdb call, TRBD2, lacks DNA for checking. The CDR3 spans 15 residues. Looked up from germline, CDR1 is SGHTA and CDR2 is FQGNSA. The CDR3 loop is CASSLMAGGYNEQFF.

The V and J genes are TRBV6-1 and TRBJ1-5; as DNA is missing, the TRBD1 call by TCRdb cannot be tested. This CDR3 comprises 16 residues. The germline V gene encodes CDR1 MNHNS and CDR2 SASEGT. CDR3 sequence: CASSSSGQYSNQPQHF.